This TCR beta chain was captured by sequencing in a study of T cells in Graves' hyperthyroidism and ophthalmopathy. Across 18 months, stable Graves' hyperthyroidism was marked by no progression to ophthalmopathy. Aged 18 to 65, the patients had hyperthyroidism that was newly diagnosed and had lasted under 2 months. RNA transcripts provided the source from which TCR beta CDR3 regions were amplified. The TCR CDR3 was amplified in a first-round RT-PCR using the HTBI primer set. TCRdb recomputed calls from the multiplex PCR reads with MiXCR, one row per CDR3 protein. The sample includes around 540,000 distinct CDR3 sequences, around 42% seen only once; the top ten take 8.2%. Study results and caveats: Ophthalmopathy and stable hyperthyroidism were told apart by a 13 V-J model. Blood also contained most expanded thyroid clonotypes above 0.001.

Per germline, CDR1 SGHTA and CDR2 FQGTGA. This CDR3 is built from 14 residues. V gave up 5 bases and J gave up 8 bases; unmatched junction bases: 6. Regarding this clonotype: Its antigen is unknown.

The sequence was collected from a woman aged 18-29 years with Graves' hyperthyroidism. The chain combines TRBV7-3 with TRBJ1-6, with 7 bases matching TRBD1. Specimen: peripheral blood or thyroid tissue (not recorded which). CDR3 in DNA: TGTGCCAGCAGCCTAGAGGGGGCAGATTCACCCCTCCACTTT. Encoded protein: CASSLEGADSPLHF.